This is a list of T cell receptor beta chains from one sample in a study of blood T cell repertoires in COVID-19. TCRdb's table, derived via immunoSEQ multiplex PCR, lists solely in-frame clones and lacks some. The sample consists of 260,000 or so clones, approximately 82% of them appearing once. The sequenced material came from peripheral blood. These receptors all come from a man at least 80 years old with acute or convalescent COVID-19. Each CDR3 is given with its conserved first and last residue. The order of the fields is V gene, clone size, J gene, D gene, CDR3 protein, CDR3 DNA. D genes are given only for firm matches. Clone size is stated in some rows and not others, as once, few, many or a class when expanded.

V gene: TRBV10-2; clone size: -; J gene: TRBJ2-7; D gene: -; CDR3 protein: CASSVSYEQYF; CDR3 DNA: TGCGCCAGCAGTGTTAGCTACGAGCAGTACTTC
V gene: TRBV9; clone size: -; J gene: TRBJ2-5; D gene: TRBD2; CDR3 protein: CASSVDGGGETQYF; CDR3 DNA: TGTGCCAGCAGCGTAGACGGGGGGGGAGAGACCCAGTACTTC
V gene: TRBV6-5; clone size: once; J gene: TRBJ1-2; D gene: -; CDR3 protein: CASSRYSYGYTF; CDR3 DNA: TGTGCCAGCAGCCGCTACAGTTATGGCTACACCTTC
V gene: TRBV7-8; clone size: -; J gene: TRBJ1-5; D gene: TRBD1; CDR3 protein: CASSLATGSNQPQHF; CDR3 DNA: TGTGCCAGCAGCTTAGCGACAGGGAGCAATCAGCCCCAGCATTTT
V gene: TRBV3-1/TRBV3-2; clone size: once; J gene: TRBJ2-2; D gene: -; CDR3 protein: CASSQGLIRNTGELFF; CDR3 DNA: TGTGCCAGCAGCCAAGGCCTTATCAGGAACACCGGGGAGCTGTTTTTT
V gene: TRBV7-9; clone size: once; J gene: TRBJ2-7; D gene: TRBD1; CDR3 protein: CASSLSVGQGAYEQYF; CDR3 DNA: TGTGCCAGCAGCTTATCCGTTGGACAGGGGGCGTACGAGCAGTACTTC
V gene: TRBV5-4; clone size: -; J gene: TRBJ1-2; D gene: -; CDR3 protein: CASRGTLGSRDSGSDYGYTF; CDR3 DNA: TGTGCCAGCAGGGGAACCCTAGGCAGCCGGGATTCGGGCTCTGACTATGGCTACACCTTC
V gene: TRBV6-5; clone size: -; J gene: TRBJ1-5; D gene: TRBD1; CDR3 protein: CASSSDRGPDQPQHF; CDR3 DNA: TGTGCCAGCAGCTCTGACAGGGGGCCTGATCAGCCCCAGCATTTT
V gene: TRBV3-1/TRBV3-2; clone size: once; J gene: TRBJ1-4; D gene: TRBD1; CDR3 protein: CASSQVRGLSEKLFF; CDR3 DNA: TGTGCCAGCAGCCAAGTTAGGGGGCTTAGCGAAAAACTGTTTTTT
V gene: TRBV28; clone size: -; J gene: TRBJ2-2; D gene: TRBD1; CDR3 protein: CASSLGTADTGELFF; CDR3 DNA: TGTGCCAGCAGTCTAGGGACAGCCGACACCGGGGAGCTGTTTTTT
V gene: TRBV24-1; clone size: -; J gene: TRBJ2-3; D gene: -; CDR3 protein: CATRNGITDTQYF; CDR3 DNA: TGTGCCACCAGAAACGGGATCACAGATACGCAGTATTTT
V gene: TRBV5-1; clone size: -; J gene: TRBJ1-3; D gene: -; CDR3 protein: CASSDITGSGNTIYF; CDR3 DNA: TGCGCCAGCAGCGACATTACAGGTTCCGGAAACACCATATATTTT
V gene: TRBV19; clone size: -; J gene: TRBJ2-1; D gene: TRBD2; CDR3 protein: CASSRGTSAYNEQFF; CDR3 DNA: TGTGCCAGTAGTCGCGGGACTAGCGCCTACAATGAGCAGTTCTTC
V gene: TRBV7-9; clone size: few; J gene: TRBJ2-5; D gene: TRBD2; CDR3 protein: CASSLGLAERKGETQYF; CDR3 DNA: TGTGCCAGCAGCCTGGGACTAGCGGAGAGAAAGGGTGAGACCCAGTACTTC
V gene: TRBV5-1; clone size: -; J gene: TRBJ2-5; D gene: -; CDR3 protein: CASSVGGVETQYF; CDR3 DNA: TGCGCCAGCAGCGTAGGGGGAGTGGAGACCCAGTACTTC
V gene: TRBV2; clone size: -; J gene: TRBJ2-3; D gene: TRBD1; CDR3 protein: CASSYGTGVPDTQYF; CDR3 DNA: TGTGCCAGCAGTTACGGGACAGGGGTCCCAGATACGCAGTATTTT
V gene: TRBV5-1; clone size: -; J gene: TRBJ2-7; D gene: -; CDR3 protein: CASSLWRTADLYEQYF; CDR3 DNA: TGCGCCAGCAGCCTCTGGAGGACAGCCGATTTGTACGAGCAGTACTTC
V gene: TRBV6-5; clone size: -; J gene: TRBJ2-7; D gene: -; CDR3 protein: CASSTSSGAYEQYF; CDR3 DNA: TGTGCCAGCAGTACCTCCTCGGGGGCCTACGAGCAGTACTTC
V gene: TRBV28; clone size: once; J gene: TRBJ2-7; D gene: TRBD2; CDR3 protein: CASSLVAGGPWEQYF; CDR3 DNA: TGTGCCAGCAGTTTAGTAGCGGGGGGGCCTTGGGAGCAGTACTTC
V gene: TRBV19; clone size: -; J gene: TRBJ2-2; D gene: TRBD2; CDR3 protein: CASTLAGGPGAGELFF; CDR3 DNA: TGTGCCAGCACATTAGCGGGAGGGCCGGGGGCCGGGGAGCTGTTTTTT
V gene: TRBV7-8; clone size: -; J gene: TRBJ2-5; D gene: TRBD1; CDR3 protein: CASSLIQGSRKETQYF; CDR3 DNA: TGTGCCAGCAGCTTAATACAGGGGAGCCGAAAAGAGACCCAGTACTTC
V gene: TRBV19; clone size: -; J gene: TRBJ1-1; D gene: -; CDR3 protein: CASSFGQNTEAFF; CDR3 DNA: TGTGCCAGTAGTTTCGGACAGAACACTGAAGCTTTCTTT
V gene: TRBV5-1; clone size: -; J gene: TRBJ2-7; D gene: -; CDR3 protein: CASSSTGPKTEQYF; CDR3 DNA: TGCGCCAGCAGCTCGACAGGACCTAAAACCGAGCAGTACTTC
V gene: TRBV27; clone size: -; J gene: TRBJ2-3; D gene: -; CDR3 protein: CASSRLSADTQYF; CDR3 DNA: TGTGCCAGCAGCCGCCTCAGCGCCGATACGCAGTATTTT
V gene: TRBV5-1; clone size: once; J gene: TRBJ2-7; D gene: TRBD1; CDR3 protein: CASSLGGQGSYEQYF; CDR3 DNA: TGCGCCAGCAGCTTGGGCGGACAGGGGTCCTACGAGCAGTACTTC
V gene: TRBV7-2; clone size: -; J gene: TRBJ1-5; D gene: -; CDR3 protein: CASSLAPGSGQPQHF; CDR3 DNA: TGTGCCAGCAGCTTAGCACCCGGGTCCGGTCAGCCCCAGCATTTT
V gene: TRBV4-1; clone size: -; J gene: TRBJ2-5; D gene: TRBD2; CDR3 protein: CASSRKAGGETQYF; CDR3 DNA: TGCGCCAGCAGCCGTAAAGCGGGAGGAGAGACCCAGTACTTC
V gene: TRBV3-1/TRBV3-2; clone size: -; J gene: TRBJ2-7; D gene: TRBD2; CDR3 protein: CASSAAGKGNEQYF; CDR3 DNA: TGTGCCAGCAGTGCAGCGGGAAAGGGTAACGAGCAGTACTTC
V gene: TRBV5-1; clone size: -; J gene: TRBJ2-3; D gene: TRBD1; CDR3 protein: CASSSGQGVADTQYF; CDR3 DNA: TGCGCCAGCAGCTCGGGACAGGGAGTAGCAGATACGCAGTATTTT
V gene: TRBV7-8; clone size: -; J gene: TRBJ2-3; D gene: TRBD2; CDR3 protein: CASSFGLAGGRVDTQYF; CDR3 DNA: TGTGCCAGCAGCTTTGGACTAGCGGGGGGGCGGGTCGATACGCAGTATTTT
V gene: TRBV5-4; clone size: -; J gene: TRBJ2-7; D gene: -; CDR3 protein: CASSPELRADEQYF; CDR3 DNA: TGTGCCAGCAGCCCGGAGCTCAGGGCCGACGAGCAGTACTTC
V gene: TRBV19; clone size: few; J gene: TRBJ1-5; D gene: TRBD1; CDR3 protein: CASRQPGQGVGQPQHF; CDR3 DNA: TGTGCCAGTAGGCAGCCGGGACAGGGGGTAGGTCAGCCCCAGCATTTT
V gene: TRBV27; clone size: -; J gene: TRBJ1-1; D gene: TRBD1; CDR3 protein: CASSSQILRDRGLGTEAFF; CDR3 DNA: TGTGCCAGCAGTAGCCAAATCCTCCGGGACAGGGGGCTTGGCACTGAAGCTTTCTTT
V gene: TRBV6-2/TRBV6-3; clone size: -; J gene: TRBJ1-6; D gene: -; CDR3 protein: CASSNGGSSYNSPLHF; CDR3 DNA: TGTGCCAGCAGTAACGGCGGCAGCTCCTATAATTCACCCCTCCACTTT
V gene: TRBV6-6; clone size: few; J gene: TRBJ1-3; D gene: -; CDR3 protein: CASSYGGGGNTIYF; CDR3 DNA: TGTGCCAGCAGTTACGGGGGCGGTGGAAACACCATATATTTT
V gene: TRBV19; clone size: -; J gene: TRBJ2-1; D gene: -; CDR3 protein: CASSTYLVLGDEQFF; CDR3 DNA: TGTGCCAGTAGCACATACTTGGTTTTGGGCGATGAGCAGTTCTTC
V gene: TRBV3-1/TRBV3-2; clone size: -; J gene: TRBJ2-5; D gene: TRBD2; CDR3 protein: CASSLIAGGPRETQYF; CDR3 DNA: TGTGCCAGCAGCCTTATAGCGGGGGGCCCCAGGGAGACCCAGTACTTC
V gene: TRBV3-1/TRBV3-2; clone size: -; J gene: TRBJ1-3; D gene: -; CDR3 protein: CASSHRGISGNTIYF; CDR3 DNA: TGTGCCAGCAGCCACAGGGGAATCTCTGGAAACACCATATATTTT
V gene: TRBV28; clone size: -; J gene: TRBJ2-5; D gene: -; CDR3 protein: CASSLQGSETQYF; CDR3 DNA: TGTGCCAGCAGTTTACAGGGGAGCGAGACCCAGTACTTC
V gene: TRBV5-1; clone size: -; J gene: TRBJ1-6; D gene: -; CDR3 protein: CASSLALPGDSPLHF; CDR3 DNA: TGCGCCAGCAGCTTGGCCCTCCCGGGAGATTCACCCCTCCACTTT
V gene: TRBV5-4; clone size: -; J gene: TRBJ2-5; D gene: TRBD1; CDR3 protein: CASSLNTGAETQYF; CDR3 DNA: TGTGCCAGCAGCTTGAATACAGGGGCAGAGACCCAGTACTTC
V gene: TRBV28; clone size: -; J gene: TRBJ2-1; D gene: TRBD2; CDR3 protein: CASNGGGVYNEQFF; CDR3 DNA: TGTGCCAGCAACGGCGGGGGGGTCTACAATGAGCAGTTCTTC
V gene: TRBV27; clone size: -; J gene: TRBJ1-2; D gene: -; CDR3 protein: CASSLQGQGYGYTF; CDR3 DNA: TGTGCCAGCAGTTTACAGGGCCAGGGCTATGGCTACACCTTC
V gene: TRBV20-1; clone size: -; J gene: TRBJ1-5; D gene: -; CDR3 protein: CSASQGNSNQPQHF; CDR3 DNA: TGCAGTGCTAGTCAGGGTAATAGCAATCAGCCCCAGCATTTT
V gene: TRBV28; clone size: -; J gene: TRBJ2-7; D gene: TRBD1; CDR3 protein: CASSAPGTGGYEQYF; CDR3 DNA: TGTGCCAGCAGCGCTCCCGGGACAGGGGGCTACGAGCAGTACTTC
V gene: TRBV28; clone size: once; J gene: TRBJ1-2; D gene: -; CDR3 protein: CASSSFYGYTF; CDR3 DNA: TGTGCCAGTTCCAGTTTTTACGGCTACACCTTC
V gene: TRBV27; clone size: -; J gene: TRBJ2-3; D gene: -; CDR3 protein: CASRTPSSTDTQYF; CDR3 DNA: TGTGCCAGCAGGACTCCATCTAGCACAGATACGCAGTATTTT
V gene: TRBV11-2; clone size: -; J gene: TRBJ1-4; D gene: -; CDR3 protein: CASSLLAGTANEKLFF; CDR3 DNA: TGTGCCAGCAGCTTATTGGCGGGGACGGCTAATGAAAAACTGTTTTTT
V gene: TRBV7-8; clone size: -; J gene: TRBJ2-6; D gene: -; CDR3 protein: CASSFSGASGANVLTF; CDR3 DNA: TGTGCCAGCAGCTTCTCAGGGGCCTCTGGGGCCAACGTCCTGACTTTC
V gene: TRBV19; clone size: -; J gene: TRBJ2-5; D gene: TRBD1; CDR3 protein: CASSRGQGAAETQYF; CDR3 DNA: TGTGCCAGTAGTAGGGGACAGGGGGCGGCGGAGACCCAGTACTTC
V gene: TRBV19; clone size: -; J gene: TRBJ2-7; D gene: TRBD1; CDR3 protein: CASRARDRPPYEQYF; CDR3 DNA: TGTGCCAGTAGGGCCCGGGACAGGCCGCCCTACGAGCAGTACTTC
V gene: TRBV19; clone size: -; J gene: TRBJ1-5; D gene: TRBD1; CDR3 protein: CASSIRVQGTRSDSNQPQHF; CDR3 DNA: TGTGCCAGTAGTATTAGAGTACAGGGGACAAGGTCTGATAGCAATCAGCCCCAGCATTTT
V gene: TRBV18; clone size: -; J gene: TRBJ2-7; D gene: TRBD1; CDR3 protein: CASSPRRQGLAYEQYF; CDR3 DNA: TGTGCCAGCTCACCTCGCCGACAGGGGTTAGCCTACGAGCAGTACTTC
V gene: TRBV5-4; clone size: few; J gene: TRBJ2-1; D gene: -; CDR3 protein: CASSPRTGGDYNEQFF; CDR3 DNA: TGTGCCAGCAGCCCTCGGACTGGAGGCGACTACAATGAGCAGTTCTTC
V gene: TRBV3-1/TRBV3-2; clone size: -; J gene: TRBJ2-3; D gene: -; CDR3 protein: CASSQAPGVASTDTQYF; CDR3 DNA: TGTGCCAGCAGCCAAGCCCCGGGTGTAGCTAGCACAGATACGCAGTATTTT
V gene: TRBV19; clone size: -; J gene: TRBJ2-1; D gene: TRBD2; CDR3 protein: CASSIRGDSYNEQFF; CDR3 DNA: TGTGCCAGTAGTATCCGGGGGGACTCCTACAATGAGCAGTTCTTC
V gene: TRBV7-2; clone size: -; J gene: TRBJ1-3; D gene: TRBD1; CDR3 protein: CASSVGTAGNTIYF; CDR3 DNA: TGTGCCAGCAGCGTTGGGACAGCTGGAAACACCATATATTTT
V gene: TRBV13; clone size: -; J gene: TRBJ2-3; D gene: TRBD2; CDR3 protein: CASSSTSGMAATQYF; CDR3 DNA: TGTGCCAGCAGCTCGACTAGCGGGATGGCTGCTACGCAGTATTTT
V gene: TRBV18; clone size: -; J gene: TRBJ2-3; D gene: TRBD2; CDR3 protein: CASSPPGTSGRWGTDTQYF; CDR3 DNA: TGTGCCAGCTCACCACCCGGGACTAGCGGGAGATGGGGCACAGATACGCAGTATTTT
V gene: TRBV30; clone size: -; J gene: TRBJ2-7; D gene: -; CDR3 protein: CAWSVVGPQYF; CDR3 DNA: TGTGCCTGGAGTGTAGTGGGGCCCCAGTACTTC